Listed below are T cell receptor beta chains from one sample, sequenced in a study of T-cell reconstitution after alpha-beta-depleted transplantation in children. Using its own MiXCR run on the PCR reads, TCRdb lists one record per CDR3 protein. The table records 450,000 to 600,000 distinct CDR3 sequences, 15% to 20% of them present only once. The material sequenced was PBMCs from the stem cell graft donor, taken from the stem cell graft. These receptors came from a human donor who donated a stem cell graft to a child with acute lymphoblastic leukemia. Both conserved end residues are part of each CDR3. The D gene is left open where the match is weak. Some rows mark clone size as missing; the rest say once, few, many or name a class of expanded clone.

CDR3 DNA | CDR3 protein | V gene | clone size | D gene | J gene
TGTGCCACCAGCAGAGGACCGCATGAAGGCACAGATACGCAGTATTTT | CATSRGPHEGTDTQYF | TRBV15 | few | . | TRBJ2-3
TGTGCCAGCAGCCCCAGACTATGGGGGAGAGGGGGATTATACAATGAGCAGTTCTTC | CASSPRLWGRGGLYNEQFF | TRBV7-6 | . | . | TRBJ2-1
TGCGCCAGCAGCTTGGCGGGAAACAGGGAAGAGACCCAGTACTTC | CASSLAGNREETQYF | TRBV5-1 | few | . | TRBJ2-5
TGTGCCAGCAGCCACGCTTACGAGCAGTACTTC | CASSHAYEQYF | TRBV3-1 | many | . | TRBJ2-7
TGTGCCAGCAGCGCGGACGGTCATAGCAATCAGCCCCAGCATTTT | CASSADGHSNQPQHF | TRBV9 | few | . | TRBJ1-5
TGCAGTGCTGGGGGACAGGTTGACTCTGAAGCTTTCTTT | CSAGGQVDSEAFF | TRBV20-1 | few | TRBD1 | TRBJ1-1
TGCAGTGCTAGCGCCGGGACAGGGGTTAGAAACACCATATATTTT | CSASAGTGVRNTIYF | TRBV20-1 | few | TRBD1 | TRBJ1-3
TGCAGTGCTAGAAATCGGGAGTTCCGTTCCGGGGAGCTGTTTTTT | CSARNREFRSGELFF | TRBV20-1 | . | . | TRBJ2-2
TGTGCCAGCAGCTGGGAGCTGGACCCTGCAGTTCACTACGAGCAGTACTTC | CASSWELDPAVHYEQYF | TRBV7-8 | . | . | TRBJ2-7
TGTGCCACCAGCAGGGGCTCTGGGGCCAACGTCCTGACTTTC | CATSRGSGANVLTF | TRBV15 | . | . | TRBJ2-6
TGCGCCAGCAGCTTGGTCGCCAGCGGAGACTACGAGCAGTACTTC | CASSLVASGDYEQYF | TRBV5-1 | few | . | TRBJ2-7
TGCGCCAGCAGCACAAGGACAGGCACAGATACGCAGTATTTT | CASSTRTGTDTQYF | TRBV5-1 | many | . | TRBJ2-3
TGCGCCAGCAGCCAAGTAGGCGGGGGGTACCAAGAGACCCAGTACTTC | CASSQVGGGYQETQYF | TRBV4-1 | . | TRBD2 | TRBJ2-5
TGTGCCAGTAGTATAACACCAACCGGGCGTCAGCCCCAGCATTTT | CASSITPTGRQPQHF | TRBV19 | . | . | TRBJ1-5
TGTGCCAGCAGCTTAGGGAGGAAGGGTTACTACAATGAGCAGTTCTTC | CASSLGRKGYYNEQFF | TRBV7-6 | few | . | TRBJ2-1
TGTGCCAGCAGTTACTTCTCTGGATACGAGCAGTACTTC | CASSYFSGYEQYF | TRBV6-5 | . | . | TRBJ2-7
TGTGCCAGCGGCCCGAGGGGGAGGCGAAACGAGCAGTACTTC | CASGPRGRRNEQYF | TRBV6-2/TRBV6-3 | few | . | TRBJ2-7
TGTGCCAGCAGCCAATTCATTGACAGACAGAACACTGAAGCTTTCTTT | CASSQFIDRQNTEAFF | TRBV16 | few | . | TRBJ1-1